This section outlines one T cell receptor beta chain sequence together with its context. In the study's own analysis: Quantification of nucleated cells was approximated via reference gene primer amplification. Assay: immunoSEQ multiplex PCR; the TCRdb copy retains only in-frame clones and omits some. V, J and clone size are those of that table, while D and trimming were read from the DNA. The table includes hundreds of thousands of clones, around 88% detected once. These data originate in a study of blood T cell repertoires in COVID-19. Across the whole study: Samples representing acute and convalescent COVID-19 were sourced from the United States, Italy and Spain.

Across about two dozen US areas, participants ranged in age from about 18 to 89 years. Clinical history as reported by participants underpinned cohort assignment. Germline V CDR1 and CDR2: KGHSH, LQKENI. The CDR3 length is 12 residues. The V and J ends lost 3 bases and 4 bases respectively, with 7 bases between them. Sample: PBMCs or T cells enriched from blood (not recorded which). The TCR comes from a woman between 45 and 60 years old with acute COVID-19. The chain combines TRBV18 with TRBJ2-7; D call uncertain. The CDR3 region is CASSPRGYEQYF. For the CDR3, the DNA is TGTGCCAGCTCACCGCGAGGATACGAGCAGTACTTC.